This is a list of T cell receptor beta chains from one sample in a study of T-cell reconstitution after alpha-beta-depleted transplantation in children. One entry per CDR3 protein, called by TCRdb with MiXCR from the PCR reads. The sample contains 90,000 to 120,000 distinct CDR3 sequences, almost 6.5% of which appear only once. This sample comprised PBMCs, mostly from graft donor cells, obtained 360 days after TCRalphabeta/CD19-depleted stem cell transplant. The receptors originated from a male patient between 2 and 15 years old who had a stem cell transplant for acute lymphoblastic leukemia, so the T cells may come from the graft donor. CDR3s include the opening cysteine and the closing phenylalanine or tryptophan. D genes are given only for firm matches. Clone size is shown for a subset of rows, as once, few, many or a class of expanded clone.

V gene	clone size	J gene	D gene	CDR3 protein	CDR3 DNA
TRBV5-1	many	TRBJ2-2	.	CASIVGGELFF	TGCGCCAGCATAGTAGGCGGGGAGCTGTTTTTT
TRBV5-4	.	TRBJ2-3	TRBD1	CASSLQGPLWGQGVEDTQYF	TGTGCCAGCAGCTTGCAGGGGCCCCTATGGGGACAGGGGGTAGAAGATACGCAGTATTTT
TRBV5-1	many	TRBJ1-1	TRBD1	CASSLAFQTGGTEAFF	TGCGCCAGCAGCTTGGCCTTTCAGACAGGGGGAACTGAAGCTTTCTTT
TRBV25-1	many	TRBJ1-2	.	CASSVPGLQRDGYTF	TGTGCCAGCAGTGTCCCGGGACTTCAAAGGGATGGCTACACCTTC
TRBV7-7	many	TRBJ2-5	TRBD1	CASSRQGLAETQYF	TGTGCTAGCAGCCGACAGGGATTAGCAGAGACCCAGTACTTC
TRBV4-3	few	TRBJ2-7	TRBD2	CASSPGTSGGYEQYF	TGCGCCAGCAGCCCCGGGACTAGCGGGGGGTACGAGCAGTACTTC
TRBV20-1	many	TRBJ1-5	.	CSARVGGSNQPQHF	TGCAGTGCTAGAGTTGGGGGGAGCAATCAGCCCCAGCATTTT
TRBV29-1	.	TRBJ1-2	.	CSVDAGSYGYTF	TGCAGCGTTGACGCAGGAAGCTATGGCTACACCTTC
TRBV20-1	.	TRBJ2-3	.	CSARDRRRANTDTQYF	TGCAGTGCTAGAGATAGGAGGAGGGCCAACACAGATACGCAGTATTTT
TRBV6-2/TRBV6-3	many	TRBJ1-1	.	CATQSGGGTEAFF	TGTGCCACTCAAAGCGGGGGCGGGACTGAAGCTTTCTTT
TRBV7-9	many	TRBJ2-2	.	CASSLVWGRRTGELFF	TGTGCCAGCAGCTTAGTTTGGGGGCGGCGCACCGGGGAGCTGTTTTTT
TRBV29-1	many	TRBJ2-7	.	CSVEGGRETHEQYF	TGCAGCGTTGAAGGAGGTAGGGAGACCCACGAGCAGTACTTC
TRBV10-3	.	TRBJ2-5	.	CAISEEVEGETQYF	TGTGCCATCAGTGAAGAGGTAGAGGGGGAGACCCAGTACTTC
TRBV20-1	many	TRBJ2-3	TRBD2	CSARDGSGGRTDTQYF	TGCAGTGCTAGAGATGGGAGCGGGGGGCGCACAGATACGCAGTATTTT
TRBV20-1	many	TRBJ2-1	.	CSAAGGRNEQFF	TGCAGTGCGGCAGGGGGGAGGAATGAGCAGTTCTTC
TRBV9	.	TRBJ2-7	.	CASSVATGFYEQCF	TGTGCCAGCAGCGTAGCTACAGGCTTCTACGAGCAGTGCTTC
TRBV7-9	many	TRBJ2-1	.	CASSPKDGPPNNEQFF	TGTGCCAGCAGCCCGAAGGACGGACCTCCGAACAATGAGCAGTTCTTC
TRBV9	few	TRBJ2-7	.	CASSVEGSGEQYF	TGTGCCAGCAGCGTCGAGGGAAGCGGCGAGCAGTACTTC
TRBV20-1	many	TRBJ2-7	.	CSARDGSSYEQYF	TGCAGTGCTAGAGATGGCAGCTCCTACGAGCAGTACTTC
TRBV5-1	many	TRBJ1-1	.	CASSFNDRNTEAFF	TGCGCCAGCAGCTTTAACGACAGGAACACTGAAGCTTTCTTT
TRBV7-9	many	TRBJ2-3	TRBD1	CASSSGDRVTPTDTQYF	TGTGCCAGCAGCTCCGGGGACAGGGTGACGCCCACAGATACGCAGTATTTT
TRBV4-3	many	TRBJ1-5	.	CASSQGQVRQPQHF	TGCGCCAGCAGCCAAGGGCAGGTCAGGCAGCCCCAGCATTTT
TRBV28	.	TRBJ2-1	.	CASSLMVNEQFF	TGTGCCAGCAGTTTGATGGTCAATGAGCAGTTCTTC
TRBV18	.	TRBJ2-5	.	CASSPPLGSETQYF	TGTGCCAGCTCACCACCGCTGGGGTCAGAGACCCAGTACTTC
TRBV5-1	.	TRBJ1-1	.	CASSLAPGGGIGTEAFF	TGCGCCAGCAGCTTAGCTCCGGGGGGGGGCATTGGCACTGAAGCTTTCTTT
TRBV4-3	.	TRBJ2-7	TRBD2	CASSQALAGVHYEQYF	TGCGCCAGCAGCCAAGCACTAGCGGGGGTTCACTACGAGCAGTACTTC
TRBV4-3	.	TRBJ2-3	TRBD2	CASSQVLAGSTDTQYF	TGCGCCAGCAGCCAAGTTTTAGCGGGGAGCACAGATACGCAGTATTTT
TRBV5-5	many	TRBJ1-5	.	CASSLGWNQPQHF	TGTGCCAGCAGCTTAGGGTGGAATCAGCCCCAGCATTTT
TRBV7-2	many	TRBJ1-5	.	CASSLLTGQEPQHF	TGTGCCAGCAGCTTATTGACTGGTCAGGAGCCCCAGCATTTT
TRBV29-1	.	TRBJ2-5	.	CSVAGGPQETQYF	TGCAGCGTTGCCGGGGGTCCACAAGAGACCCAGTACTTC
TRBV11-2	many	TRBJ2-3	.	CASSLVPGRADTQYF	TGTGCCAGCAGCTTAGTTCCGGGAAGGGCAGATACGCAGTATTTT
TRBV5-1	many	TRBJ2-5	TRBD1	CASSLDEGTGETQYF	TGCGCCAGCAGCTTGGATGAGGGGACAGGAGAGACCCAGTACTTC
TRBV6-5	many	TRBJ1-2	.	CASRSGSYGYTF	TGTGCCAGCAGATCAGGGAGCTATGGCTACACCTTC
TRBV6-2/TRBV6-3	.	TRBJ1-5	TRBD1	CASGGQGWDQPQHF	TGTGCCAGCGGAGGACAGGGTTGGGATCAGCCCCAGCATTTT
TRBV12-3/TRBV12-4	.	TRBJ1-1	.	CASGGGAFF	TGTGCCAGCGGCGGTGGGGCTTTCTTT
TRBV6-2/TRBV6-3	.	TRBJ2-7	.	CASSYSRGEQYF	TGTGCCAGCAGTTACTCGAGGGGCGAGCAGTACTTC
TRBV7-7	.	TRBJ2-4	.	CASSLGTGDIQYF	TGTGCTAGCAGCCTGGGAACGGGGGACATTCAGTACTTC
TRBV13	.	TRBJ2-4	TRBD1	CASSQDPGGKNIQYF	TGTGCCAGCAGTCAAGATCCAGGGGGCAAAAACATTCAGTACTTC
TRBV5-1	.	TRBJ1-4	.	CASSSGFPGEKLFF	TGCGCCAGCAGCTCGGGGTTCCCAGGTGAAAAACTGTTTTTT
TRBV12-3/TRBV12-4	.	TRBJ2-5	.	CTRSLAPSPGPRQETQYF	TGTACCCGCAGTTTAGCGCCCTCTCCGGGACCCCGCCAAGAGACCCAGTACTTC
TRBV11-2	many	TRBJ2-5	.	CASSLEGGRGETQYF	TGTGCCAGCAGCTTAGAGGGAGGCCGGGGAGAGACCCAGTACTTC
TRBV28	many	TRBJ2-7	TRBD2	CASTLGLAENMHWEQYF	TGTGCCAGCACCCTAGGACTAGCAGAAAACATGCACTGGGAGCAGTACTTC
TRBV10-3	.	TRBJ2-6	TRBD1	CAISGPDRAPFSGANVLTF	TGTGCCATCAGTGGGCCCGACAGGGCTCCCTTCTCTGGGGCCAACGTCCTGACTTTC
TRBV11-2	many	TRBJ2-2	TRBD1	CASSPQTGRNTGELFF	TGTGCCAGCAGCCCCCAGACAGGGAGAAACACCGGGGAGCTGTTTTTT
TRBV4-3	many	TRBJ2-7	.	CASSQNRIGSYEQYF	TGCGCCAGCAGCCAAAACAGGATAGGCTCCTACGAGCAGTACTTC
TRBV20-1	many	TRBJ1-4	TRBD1	CSASPGGRKNEKLFF	TGCAGTGCCTCCCCAGGGGGACGGAAGAATGAAAAACTGTTTTTT
TRBV18	.	TRBJ1-2	.	CASSPGGKGNYGYTF	TGTGCCAGCTCACCCGGCGGCAAGGGCAACTATGGCTACACCTTC
TRBV6-2/TRBV6-3	many	TRBJ2-1	.	CASSHNYNEQFF	TGTGCCAGCAGCCACAACTACAATGAGCAGTTCTTC
TRBV5-1	few	TRBJ1-2	TRBD1	CASRRDSLERQNGYTF	TGCGCCAGCAGACGGGACAGCTTAGAACGACAGAATGGCTACACCTTC
TRBV4-3	few	TRBJ2-7	TRBD2	CASSQGWTSGRYEQYF	TGCGCCAGCAGCCAAGGATGGACTAGCGGGAGGTACGAGCAGTACTTC
TRBV12-5	many	TRBJ2-7	.	CASGSLGKSSHEQYF	TGTGCTAGTGGTTCGCTCGGGAAAAGTAGCCACGAGCAGTACTTC